This T cell receptor (beta chain) was sequenced during a study of CD4 and CD8 cells across lung adenocarcinoma regions. Localized lung adenocarcinoma, a non-small cell lung cancer, affected the donors. TCRdb itself ran the PCR reads through MiXCR, one entry per CDR3 protein. The table records 20,000 to 30,000 distinct CDR3 sequences, 45% to 60% of them present only once. The CDR3 covers 15 residues. The J segment lost 15 bases and the V segment lost 6 bases, leaving 13 bases of the junction unmatched. The receptor was isolated from a male donor with lung adenocarcinoma. The CD4 and CD8 labels of this study may be unreliable. The rearrangement links TRBV12-3 or TRBV12-4 to TRBJ2-1; 14 bases agree with TRBD2. Specimen: CD4+ T cells from the center of a lung tumor. The chain's CDR3 is CASSSGTSGGRGWFF. CDR3 DNA: TGTGCCAGCAGCTCTGGGACTAGCGGGGGCCGTGGATGGTTCTTC.